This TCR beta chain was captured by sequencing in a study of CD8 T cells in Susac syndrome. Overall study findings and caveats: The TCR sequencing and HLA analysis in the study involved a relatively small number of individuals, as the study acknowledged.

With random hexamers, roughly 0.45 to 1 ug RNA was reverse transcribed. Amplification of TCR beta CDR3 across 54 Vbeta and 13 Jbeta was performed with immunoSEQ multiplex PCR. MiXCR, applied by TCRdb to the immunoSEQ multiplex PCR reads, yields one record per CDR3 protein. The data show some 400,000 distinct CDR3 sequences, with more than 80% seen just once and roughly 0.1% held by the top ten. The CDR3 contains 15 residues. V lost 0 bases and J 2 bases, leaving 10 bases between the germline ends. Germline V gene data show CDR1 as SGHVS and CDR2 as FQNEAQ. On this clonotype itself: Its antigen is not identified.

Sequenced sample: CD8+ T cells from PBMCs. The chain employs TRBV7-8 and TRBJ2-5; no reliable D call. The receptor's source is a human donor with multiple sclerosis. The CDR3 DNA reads TGTGCCAGCAGCTTAGCGCGTTTGGGGCAAGAGACCCAGTACTTC. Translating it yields CASSLARLGQETQYF.